By proportion, the clone carrying this T cell receptor beta chain is large (0.1 to 1%). Its antigen is not known. This entry belongs to a study of circulating CD8 cells and anti-PD-1 response in melanoma. Looking at the study overall: Anti-PD-1 was first-line therapy for about 50% of the 13 patients. Study outcomes and limitations: Generally, no replicate experiments were performed.

Each library started from roughly 15 ng of total RNA using the QIAseq Immune Repertoire TCR panel. TCRdb called the reads again in MiXCR, with one record for every CDR3 protein. The table for this sample gives around 59 distinct CDR3 sequences. V shed 2 bases and J shed 5 bases, with 12 bases lying between them. The germline CDR1 and CDR2 sequences are LNHDA and SQIVND (reference sequence). The CDR3 length is 15 residues. Four subsets defined by PD-1 and/or TIGIT were sorted from live CD3+CD8+TCRalphabeta+ cells. The chain couples TRBV19 to TRBJ2-2, with D hard to call. Sample: CD8+ T cells from PBMCs, taken at baseline or after one month of anti-PD-1 therapy (not recorded which). The source of this sequence is a human donor with melanoma. The DNA for the CDR3 is TGTGCCAGTAGTATAATGCGACTTGGAACCGGGGAGCTGTTTTTT. This translates into CASSIMRLGTGELFF.